The sequence of this T cell receptor beta chain was determined in a study of T-cell memory formation after mild COVID-19. Study-wide background: Largely donor-specific TCR clusters were found. General study points: Day 15 to 85 contracting clones showed balanced CD4/CD8; later expanders leaned CD4+. Cross-reactive memory seemingly joined, as some responding clones were found in pre-infection memory.

The germline V gene has CDR1 KGHDR and CDR2 SFDVKD. The CDR3 extends over 15 amino acids. Trimming took off 4 bases at V and 3 bases at J, with 15 bases between the two ends. Points on this clonotype: Its antigen remains unidentified.

TCRdb re-analysed the 5' RACE reads in MiXCR, keeping a single row per CDR3 protein. Of fewer than 600,000 distinct CDR3 sequences in the sample, about 22% were seen once. Sequencing was carried out using PBMCs or a T cell subset sorted from them (not recorded which). The receptor was isolated from an adult woman who had mild COVID-19 (a few samples of this study predate the infection). Cell type and time point are not known. The chain joins TRBV24-1 to TRBJ2-7; the D gene is possibly TRBD1 (5 bases). The CDR3 region is CATSDPRTRDYEQYF. In nucleotides, the CDR3 is TGTGCCACCAGTGACCCCCGGACAAGGGACTACGAGCAGTACTTC.